The subject of this entry is one TCR beta chain. This entry comes from a study of CD8 T cells in Susac syndrome. The CDR3 length is 16 residues. The germline gives CDR1 SGHTA, CDR2 FQGNSA. The V segment lost 5 bases and the J segment 4 bases; nucleotides outside the gene matches: 9. A quantity of about 0.5 to 1 ug RNA underwent reverse transcription using random hexamers. Amplification of the TCR beta CDR3 was carried out by immunoSEQ multiplex PCR, which spanned a total of 54 Vbeta and 13 Jbeta segments. TCRdb called the immunoSEQ multiplex PCR reads again in MiXCR, with one record for every CDR3 protein. The data hold about 120,000 distinct CDR3 sequences, with around 95% observed a single time.

V gene TRBV7-2 combines with J gene TRBJ2-5; 11 bases map to TRBD2. The material sequenced was CD4+ T cells from PBMCs. The receptor was derived from a human donor in good health. DNA of the CDR3: TGTGCCAGCAGCCGTGGGATTAGCGGGAGGGGAGAGACCCAGTACTTC. Translated, it gives CASSRGISGRGETQYF.